The 6 T cell receptor beta chains presented below share a single source sample, sequenced in a study of blood T cell repertoires in COVID-19. Here immunoSEQ multiplex PCR was the method, and the copy in TCRdb shows in-frame clones only, minus some. This table has some 50,000 clones, about 89% appearing once. Sequenced sample: peripheral blood. The receptors come from a woman over 75 with COVID-19, enrolled during active disease.

This clone appeared a few times. V is TRBV6-2 or TRBV6-3 and J is TRBJ2-5; 7 bases map to TRBD1. CDR1 and CDR2 from the germline V gene are MNHEY and SVGEGT. This CDR3 has 14 residues. The ends lost 1 base at V and 5 bases at J; junction bases unmatched: 4. This CDR3 is CASSYYGRGETQYF. In DNA form, the CDR3 reads TGTGCCAGCAGTTACTACGGCAGGGGGGAGACCCAGTACTTC.

The chain has TRBV5-1 and TRBJ2-4, with 11 bases that match TRBD1. Germline trimming cut 4 bases from V and 9 bases from J; bases unmatched to any gene: 6. The germline V gene encodes CDR1 SGHRS and CDR2 YFSETQ. The CDR3 is 14 amino acids. DNA for the CDR3: TGCGCCAGCAGCAGGACAGGGGGCCGGGGCATTCAGTACTTC. This sequence encodes CASSRTGGRGIQYF. Full variable domain (remainder filled in from reference TRBV5-1 and TRBJ2-4): KAGVTQTPRYLIKTRGQQVTLSCSPISGHRSVSWYQQTPGQGLQFLFEYFSETQRNKGNFPGRFSGRQFSNSRSEMNVSTLELGDSALYLCASSRTGGRGIQYFGAGTRLSVL.

The chain carries TRBV10-3 and TRBJ2-3; D possibly corresponds to TRBD2 (6 bases). V lost 1 base, J lost 0 bases, and 8 bases lay in between. The germline gives CDR1 ENHRY, CDR2 SYGVKD. This CDR3 has 15 residues. The CDR3 here is CAISELGGSTDTQYF. The CDR3 DNA reads as TGTGCCATCAGTGAGTTGGGGGGAAGCACAGATACGCAGTATTTT.

The chain recombines TRBV5-6 with TRBJ1-2, with TRBD1 identical over 7 bases. With V trimmed by 1 base and J by 14 bases, 8 bases remained unmatched. The CDR3 sequence is 12 residues long. CDR1 is SGHDT and CDR2 is YYEEEE in the germline V gene. The DNA for the CDR3 is TGTGCCAGCAGCTTGTTGCCCAGGGGGTGGACCTTC. Residues: CASSLLPRGWTF.

The V and J genes are TRBV29-1 and TRBJ1-1; D is uncertain. The germline V gene encodes CDR1 SQVTM and CDR2 ANQGSEA. Trimming pared 2 bases from V and 0 bases from J, leaving 19 bases between. CDR3 length: 17 amino acids. Here the CDR3 DNA reads TGCAGCGTTGAAAAGAGGGTGGCCGGCCTCATGAACACTGAAGCTTTCTTT. Protein product: CSVEKRVAGLMNTEAFF. The variable domain in full, completed from reference TRBV29-1 and TRBJ1-1, reads SAVISQKPSRDICQRGTSLTIQCQVDSQVTMMFWYRQQPGQSLTLIATANQGSEATYESGFVIDKFPISRPNLTFSTLTVSNMSPEDSSIYLCSVEKRVAGLMNTEAFFGQGTRLTVV.

This clone appeared once. The chain has TRBV9 and TRBJ2-5, with a weak D call TRBD1 (6 bases). V lost 2 bases and J 3 bases, leaving 8 bases between the germline ends. Germline V gene lookup returns CDR1 SGDLS and CDR2 YYNGEE. The CDR3 contains 13 residues. The CDR3 spells CASSVGQKETQYF. The CDR3 DNA reads TGTGCCAGCAGCGTCGGACAGAAAGAGACCCAGTACTTC.